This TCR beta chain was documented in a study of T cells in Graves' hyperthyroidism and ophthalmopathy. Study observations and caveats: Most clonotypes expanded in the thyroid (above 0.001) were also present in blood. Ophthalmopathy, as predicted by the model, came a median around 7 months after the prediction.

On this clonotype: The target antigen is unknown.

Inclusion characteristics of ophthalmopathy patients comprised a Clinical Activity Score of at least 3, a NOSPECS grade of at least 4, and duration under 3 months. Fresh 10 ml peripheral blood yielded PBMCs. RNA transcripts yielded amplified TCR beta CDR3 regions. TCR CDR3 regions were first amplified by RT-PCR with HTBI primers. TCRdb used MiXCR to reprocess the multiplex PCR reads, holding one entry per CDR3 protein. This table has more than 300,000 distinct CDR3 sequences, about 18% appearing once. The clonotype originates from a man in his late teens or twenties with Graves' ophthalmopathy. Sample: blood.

The CDR3 DNA follows: TGTGCCAGCAGCCCCCATGATACGCAGTATTTT. Protein sequence: CASSPHDTQYF. This chain links TRBV2 with TRBJ2-3; unclear D gene. The CDR3 is made up of 11 amino acids. V was pared by 6 bases and J by 6 bases, with 7 bases between. Germline V lookup: CDR1 SNHLY, CDR2 FYNNEI.